This T cell receptor (beta chain) was recovered during a study of sequential checkpoint blockade in melanoma. Study as a whole: Each arm's sequence ended with maintenance nivolumab. Study results and caveats: About 30 times likelier clinical benefit followed increased tumor T-cell fraction and clonality.

Treatment meaning: randomized to nivolumab then ipilimumab (arm A) or the reverse (arm B). Assay used: immunoSEQ multiplex PCR; TCRdb lists only in-frame clones, some missing. The repertoire holds about 18,000 clones, with around 70% as singletons. Of note for this clone: Its matching antigen is unknown.

The V gene end was trimmed by 7 bases and the J gene end by 7 bases; junction bases not matched to a gene: 10. The CDR3 length is 15 residues. Looked up from germline, CDR1 is MNHGY and CDR2 is SVAAGI. The sequence was collected from a human donor with melanoma. The rearrangement links TRBV6-9 to TRBJ2-1; TRBD1 aligns across 10 bases. Here the sequenced sample was tumor tissue (inferred from file names), taken from a patient given nivolumab and ipilimumab in sequence. The CDR3: CASTTTGGGRNEQFF. In nucleotides, the CDR3 is TGTGCCAGCACTACGACAGGGGGCGGAAGGAATGAGCAGTTCTTC.